A single T cell receptor (beta chain) is shown here with its context. Its cognate antigen is unknown. The data belong to a study of blood T cells in healthy people across ages. The people who gave samples were healthy Caucasians from Russia, aged roughly 6 to 100. With a J-beta primer mix and a sample-barcoded 5' primer, a second PCR ran about 7 to 12 cycles. TCRdb processed the 5' RACE reads anew with MiXCR; each CDR3 protein has one entry. The profile shows hundreds of thousands of distinct CDR3 sequences, approximately 30% of them singletons. The study, taken as a whole, reports: Shifts in expanded clonotypes may have been confounded by donor CMV status, which was unknown.

Looked up from germline, CDR1 is LNHDA and CDR2 is SQIVND (reference sequence). CDR3 length: 13 residues. Trimming shortened V by 3 bases and J by 9 bases, and 14 bases separated the two germline ends. The chain couples TRBV19 to TRBJ1-1, with D tentatively TRBD1 (5 bases). Sequencing input: blood. The clonotype was recovered from a woman of 80 years or more in good health. This CDR3 is CASSISTGRKAFF. The CDR3 bases are TGTGCCAGTAGTATTTCTACAGGCCGGAAAGCTTTCTTT.